Described below is a single TCR beta chain sequence and its context. Profiling relied on immunoSEQ multiplex PCR, and the TCRdb table lists in-frame clones only, not all of them. The sample yields tens of thousands of clones, around 96% seen once. This specimen comes from a study of T cells after somatic rescue of genetic block. Germline assignment: CDR1 MNHEY and CDR2 SMNVEV (reference sequence). V was pared by 0 bases and J by 9 bases, with 0 bases of the junction left unmatched. This CDR3 contains 13 residues. The chain recombines TRBV27 with TRBJ2-1; 9 nucleotides agree with TRBD1. Sequenced material: peripheral blood mononuclear cells (PBMCs). The source of this sequence is a child less than two years old. CDR3 in DNA: TGTGCCAGCAGTTTATCGGGACAGGGTGAGCAGTTCTTC. It encodes CASSLSGQGEQFF.